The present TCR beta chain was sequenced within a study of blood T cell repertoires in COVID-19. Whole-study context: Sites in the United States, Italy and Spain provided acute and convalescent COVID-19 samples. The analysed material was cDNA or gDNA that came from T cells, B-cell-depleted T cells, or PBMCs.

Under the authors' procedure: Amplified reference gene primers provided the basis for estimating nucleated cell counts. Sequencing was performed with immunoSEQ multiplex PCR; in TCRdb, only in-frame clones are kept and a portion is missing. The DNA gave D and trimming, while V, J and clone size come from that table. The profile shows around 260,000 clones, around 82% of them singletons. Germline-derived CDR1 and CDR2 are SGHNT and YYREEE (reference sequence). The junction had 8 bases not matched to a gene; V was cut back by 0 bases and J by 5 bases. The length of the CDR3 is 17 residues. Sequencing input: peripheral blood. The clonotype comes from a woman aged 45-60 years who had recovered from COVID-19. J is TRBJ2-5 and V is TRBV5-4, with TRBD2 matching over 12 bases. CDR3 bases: TGTGCCAGCAGCTTGGCCGTGGCTAGCGGGGGGGCGGAGACCCAGTACTTC. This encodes CASSLAVASGGAETQYF.